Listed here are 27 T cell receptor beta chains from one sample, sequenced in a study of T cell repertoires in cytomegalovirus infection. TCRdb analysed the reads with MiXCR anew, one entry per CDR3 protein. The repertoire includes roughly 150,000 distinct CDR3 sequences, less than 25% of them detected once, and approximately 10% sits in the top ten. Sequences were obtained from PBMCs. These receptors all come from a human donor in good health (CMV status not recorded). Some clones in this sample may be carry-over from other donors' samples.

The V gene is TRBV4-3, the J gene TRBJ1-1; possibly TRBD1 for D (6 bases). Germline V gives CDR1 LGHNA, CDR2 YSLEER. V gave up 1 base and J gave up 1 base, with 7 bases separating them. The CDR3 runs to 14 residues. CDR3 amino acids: CASSQGTENTEAFF. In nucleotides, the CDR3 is TGCGCCAGCAGCCAAGGGACAGAGAACACTGAAGCTTTCTTT.

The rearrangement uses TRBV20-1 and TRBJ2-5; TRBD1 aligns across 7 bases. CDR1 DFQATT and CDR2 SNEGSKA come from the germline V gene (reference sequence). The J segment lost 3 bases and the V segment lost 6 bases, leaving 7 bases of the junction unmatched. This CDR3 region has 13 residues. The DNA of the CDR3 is TGCAGTGCAAGGGACAGATTCAAAGAGACCCAGTACTTC. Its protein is CSARDRFKETQYF.

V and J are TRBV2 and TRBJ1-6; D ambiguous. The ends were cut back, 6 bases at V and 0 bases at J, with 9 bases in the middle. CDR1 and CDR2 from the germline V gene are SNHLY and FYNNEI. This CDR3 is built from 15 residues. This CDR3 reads CASRATSSYNSPLHF. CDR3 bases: TGTGCCAGCAGGGCGACGAGCTCCTATAATTCACCCCTCCACTTT.

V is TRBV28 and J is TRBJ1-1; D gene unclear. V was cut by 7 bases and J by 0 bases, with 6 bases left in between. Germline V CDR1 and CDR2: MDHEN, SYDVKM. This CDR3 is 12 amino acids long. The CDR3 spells CASKVVNTEAFF. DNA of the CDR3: TGTGCCAGCAAGGTAGTGAACACTGAAGCTTTCTTT. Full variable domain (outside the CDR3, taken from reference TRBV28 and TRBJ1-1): DVKVTQSSRYLVKRTGEKVFLECVQDMDHENMFWYRQDPGLGLRLIYFSYDVKMKEKGDIPEGYSVSREKKERFSLILESASTNQTSMYLCASKVVNTEAFFGQGTRLTVV.

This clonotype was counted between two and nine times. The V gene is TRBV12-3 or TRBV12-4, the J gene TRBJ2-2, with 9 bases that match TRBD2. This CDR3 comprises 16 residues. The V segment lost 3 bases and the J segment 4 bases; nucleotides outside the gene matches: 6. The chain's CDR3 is CASSFKLAGPTGELFF. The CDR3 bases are TGTGCCAGCAGTTTCAAACTAGCGGGTCCCACCGGGGAGCTGTTTTTT.

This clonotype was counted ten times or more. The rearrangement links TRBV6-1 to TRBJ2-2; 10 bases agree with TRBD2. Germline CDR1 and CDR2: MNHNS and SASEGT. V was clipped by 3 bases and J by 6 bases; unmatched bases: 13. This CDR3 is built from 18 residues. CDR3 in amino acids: CASSETQLAGLLPGELFF. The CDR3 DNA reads TGTGCCAGCAGTGAGACCCAACTAGCGGGATTACTCCCCGGGGAGCTGTTTTTT.

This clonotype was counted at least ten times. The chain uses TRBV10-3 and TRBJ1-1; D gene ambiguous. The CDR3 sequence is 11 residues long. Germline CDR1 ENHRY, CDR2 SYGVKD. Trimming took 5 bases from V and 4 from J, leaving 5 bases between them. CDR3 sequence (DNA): TGTGCCATCAGTTCGACCACTGAAGCTTTCTTT. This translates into CAISSTTEAFF.

Here the CDR3 reads CASSFNPGWIYTGELFF. The CDR3 DNA follows: TGTGCCAGCAGTTTTAATCCAGGGTGGATTTATACCGGGGAGCTGTTTTTT. The chain couples TRBV28 to TRBJ2-2; D perhaps matches TRBD1 (5 bases). The CDR3 length is 17 residues. The germline V and J ends were trimmed by 3 bases and 5 bases, with 19 bases remaining between them. The germline gives CDR1 MDHEN, CDR2 SYDVKM.

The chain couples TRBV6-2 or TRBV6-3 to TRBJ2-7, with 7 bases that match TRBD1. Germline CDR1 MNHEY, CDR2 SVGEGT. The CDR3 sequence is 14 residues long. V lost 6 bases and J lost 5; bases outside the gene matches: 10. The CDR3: CASRRTGEDNEQYF. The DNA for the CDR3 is TGTGCCAGCAGAAGAACAGGGGAAGATAACGAGCAGTACTTC.

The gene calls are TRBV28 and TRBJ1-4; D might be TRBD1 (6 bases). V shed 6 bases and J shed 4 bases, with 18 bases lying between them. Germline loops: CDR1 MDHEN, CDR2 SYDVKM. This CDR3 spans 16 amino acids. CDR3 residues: CASSPNRQAGNEKLFF. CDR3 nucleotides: TGTGCCAGCAGCCCAAACCGACAGGCGGGTAATGAAAAACTGTTTTTT.

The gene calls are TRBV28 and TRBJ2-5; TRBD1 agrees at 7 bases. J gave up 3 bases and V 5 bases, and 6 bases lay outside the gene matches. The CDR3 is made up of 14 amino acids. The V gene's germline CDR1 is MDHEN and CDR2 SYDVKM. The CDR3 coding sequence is TGTGCCAGCAGTCCTTCCGACAGGGAAGAGACCCAGTACTTC. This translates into CASSPSDREETQYF.

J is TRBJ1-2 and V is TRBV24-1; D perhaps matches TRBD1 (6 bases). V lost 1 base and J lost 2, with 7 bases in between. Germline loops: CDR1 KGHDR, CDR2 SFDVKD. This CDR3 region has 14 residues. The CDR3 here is CATSDFDRNYGYTF. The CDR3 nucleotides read TGTGCCACCAGTGATTTTGACAGGAACTATGGCTACACCTTC.

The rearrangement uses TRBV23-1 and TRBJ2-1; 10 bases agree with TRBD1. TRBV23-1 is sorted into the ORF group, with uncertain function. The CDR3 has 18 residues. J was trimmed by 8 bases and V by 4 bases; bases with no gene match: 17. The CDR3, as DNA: TGCGCCAGCAGTCCAAACGAGGAAGGACAGGGGGAACCCGATGAGCAGTTCTTC. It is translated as CASSPNEEGQGEPDEQFF.

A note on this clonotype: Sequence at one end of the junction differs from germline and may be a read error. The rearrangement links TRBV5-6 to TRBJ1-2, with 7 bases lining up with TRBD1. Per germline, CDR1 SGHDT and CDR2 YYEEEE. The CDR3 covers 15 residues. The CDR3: CASNLAFRGNYGYTF. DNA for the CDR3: TGTGCCAGCAACTTGGCGTTCAGGGGGAACTATGGCTACACCTTC.

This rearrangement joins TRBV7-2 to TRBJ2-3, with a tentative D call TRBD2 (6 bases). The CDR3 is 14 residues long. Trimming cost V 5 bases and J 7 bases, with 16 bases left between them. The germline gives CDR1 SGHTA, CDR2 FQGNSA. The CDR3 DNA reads TGTGCCAGCAGCCGCGCGGGATCGAGAAATACGCAGTATTTT. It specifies CASSRAGSRNTQYF.

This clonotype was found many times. The CDR3 reads CASSVGITDTQYF. The DNA for the CDR3 is TGTGCCAGCAGCGTCGGGATAACAGATACGCAGTATTTT. The rearrangement uses TRBV7-2 and TRBJ2-3; maybe TRBD2 (5 bases). V lost 5 bases to trimming and J lost 3 bases, with 9 bases between them. CDR3 length: 13 amino acids. CDR1 is SGHTA and CDR2 is FQGNSA in the germline V gene.

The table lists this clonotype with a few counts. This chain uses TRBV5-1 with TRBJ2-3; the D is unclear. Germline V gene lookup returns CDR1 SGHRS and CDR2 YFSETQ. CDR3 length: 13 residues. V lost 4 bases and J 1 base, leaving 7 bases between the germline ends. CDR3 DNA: TGCGCCAGCAGCCGTGGAGGCACAGATACGCAGTATTTT. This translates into CASSRGGTDTQYF.

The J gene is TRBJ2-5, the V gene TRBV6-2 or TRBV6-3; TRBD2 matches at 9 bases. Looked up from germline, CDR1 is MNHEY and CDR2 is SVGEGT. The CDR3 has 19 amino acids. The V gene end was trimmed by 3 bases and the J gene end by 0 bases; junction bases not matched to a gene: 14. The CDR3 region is CASSYTPMGLAVYQETQYF. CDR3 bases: TGTGCCAGCAGTTATACGCCTATGGGACTAGCAGTTTACCAAGAGACCCAGTACTTC.

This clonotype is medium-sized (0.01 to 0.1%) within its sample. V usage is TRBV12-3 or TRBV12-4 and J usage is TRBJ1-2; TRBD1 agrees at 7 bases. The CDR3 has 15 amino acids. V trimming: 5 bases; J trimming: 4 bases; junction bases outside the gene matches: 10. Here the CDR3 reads CASSPGDRDLYGYTF. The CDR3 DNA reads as TGTGCCAGCAGTCCTGGCGACAGGGACCTCTATGGCTACACCTTC.

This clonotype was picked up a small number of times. The CDR3 loop reads CASSYGGGQQFF. The CDR3 nucleotides are TGTGCCAGCAGTTACGGCGGGGGCCAGCAGTTCTTC. The V and J genes are TRBV6-5 and TRBJ2-1, with a tentative D call TRBD2 (7 bases). CDR3 size: 12 residues. Germline V gene lookup returns CDR1 MNHEY and CDR2 SVGAGI. Trimming removed 2 bases from V and 11 bases from J, with 10 bases in between.

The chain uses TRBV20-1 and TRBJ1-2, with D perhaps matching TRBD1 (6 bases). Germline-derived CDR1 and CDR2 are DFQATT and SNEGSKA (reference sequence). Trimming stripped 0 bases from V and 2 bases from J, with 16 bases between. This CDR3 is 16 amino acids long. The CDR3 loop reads CSARDRGPTGNYGYTF. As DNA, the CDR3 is TGCAGTGCTAGAGATCGGGGGCCGACGGGAAACTATGGCTACACCTTC.

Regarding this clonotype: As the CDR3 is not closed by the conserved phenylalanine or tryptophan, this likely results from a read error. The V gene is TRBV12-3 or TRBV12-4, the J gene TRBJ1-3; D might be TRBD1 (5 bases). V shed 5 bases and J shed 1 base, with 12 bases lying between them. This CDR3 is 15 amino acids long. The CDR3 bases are TGTGCCAGCAGTGTTCGGGGGGGTTCTGGAAACACCATATATTAT. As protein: CASSVRGGSGNTIYY.

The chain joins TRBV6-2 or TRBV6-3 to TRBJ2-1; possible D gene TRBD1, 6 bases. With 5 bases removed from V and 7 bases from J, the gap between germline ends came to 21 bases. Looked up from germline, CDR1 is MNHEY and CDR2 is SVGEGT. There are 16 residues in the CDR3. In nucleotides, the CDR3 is TGTGCCAGCAGTAACCACAGGGCACTAAGGGAGAATGAGCAGTTCTTC. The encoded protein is CASSNHRALRENEQFF.

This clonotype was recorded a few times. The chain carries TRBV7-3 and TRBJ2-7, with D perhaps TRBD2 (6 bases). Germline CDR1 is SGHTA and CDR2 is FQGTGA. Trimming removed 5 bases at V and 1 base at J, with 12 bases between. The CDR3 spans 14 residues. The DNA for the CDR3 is TGTGCCAGCAGCCCTACCGGGGGTTCCTACGAGCAGTACTTC. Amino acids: CASSPTGGSYEQYF.

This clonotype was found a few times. The CDR3 spells CASSFVRSSYNEQFF. CDR3 nucleotides: TGTGCCAGCAGTTTCGTCAGAAGCTCCTACAATGAGCAGTTCTTC. This chain connects TRBV28 to TRBJ2-1, with D unresolved. Trimming shortened V by 3 bases and J by 0 bases, and 9 bases separated the two germline ends. The germline V gene encodes CDR1 MDHEN and CDR2 SYDVKM. The CDR3 runs to 15 residues.

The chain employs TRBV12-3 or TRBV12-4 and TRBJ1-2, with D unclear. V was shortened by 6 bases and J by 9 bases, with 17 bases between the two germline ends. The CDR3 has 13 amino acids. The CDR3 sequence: CASRHTNPMSYTF. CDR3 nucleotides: TGTGCCAGCAGACATACCAACCCTATGAGCTACACCTTC.

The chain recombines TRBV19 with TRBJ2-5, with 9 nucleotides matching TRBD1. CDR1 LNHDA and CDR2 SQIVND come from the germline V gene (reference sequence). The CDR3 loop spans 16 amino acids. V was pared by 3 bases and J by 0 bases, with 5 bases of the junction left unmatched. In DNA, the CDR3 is TGTGCCAGTAGTATTCCGGGACAGGGCTACCAAGAGACCCAGTACTTC. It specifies CASSIPGQGYQETQYF.